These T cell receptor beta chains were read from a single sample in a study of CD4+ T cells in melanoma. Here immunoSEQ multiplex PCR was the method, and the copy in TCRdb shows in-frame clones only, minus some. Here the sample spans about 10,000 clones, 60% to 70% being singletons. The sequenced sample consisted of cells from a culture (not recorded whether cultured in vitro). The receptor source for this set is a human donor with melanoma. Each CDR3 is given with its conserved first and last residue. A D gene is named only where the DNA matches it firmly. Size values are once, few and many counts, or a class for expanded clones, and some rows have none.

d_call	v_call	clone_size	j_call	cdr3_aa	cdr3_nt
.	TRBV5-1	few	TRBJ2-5	CASSLVTAGVEKTQYF	TGCGCCAGCAGCTTGGTAACGGCAGGGGTGGAAAAGACCCAGTACTTC
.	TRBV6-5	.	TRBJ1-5	CASSIGQINQPQHF	TGTGCCAGCAGTATCGGACAGATAAATCAGCCCCAGCATTTT
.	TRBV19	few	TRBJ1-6	CASRKSSYNSPLHF	TGTGCCAGTAGGAAGAGCTCCTATAATTCACCCCTCCACTTT
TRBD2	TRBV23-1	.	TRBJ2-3	CASPGGDTQYF	TGCGCCAGTCCGGGGGGGGATACGCAGTATTTT
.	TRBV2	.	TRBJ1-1	CASLKVWGWNTEAFF	TGTGCCAGCCTCAAGGTTTGGGGGTGGAACACTGAAGCTTTCTTT
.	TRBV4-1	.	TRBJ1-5	CASSQQWGGSGNQPQHF	TGCGCCAGCAGCCAACAATGGGGGGGCTCAGGCAATCAGCCCCAGCATTTT
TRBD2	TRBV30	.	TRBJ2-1	CAWSTGLAGIDEQFF	TGTGCCTGGAGTACGGGACTAGCGGGGATTGATGAGCAGTTCTTC
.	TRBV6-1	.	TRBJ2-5	CASSLAGAIVGTQYF	TGTGCCAGCTCCCTGGCGGGGGCAATCGTAGGGACCCAGTACTTC
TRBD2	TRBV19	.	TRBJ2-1	CASSRIPILAGGGNEQFF	TGTGCCAGTAGTCGCATCCCGATCCTAGCGGGGGGCGGGAATGAGCAGTTCTTC
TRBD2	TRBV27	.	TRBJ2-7	CASRSSLAGPYEQYF	TGTGCCAGCAGATCTTCGCTAGCGGGGCCCTACGAGCAGTACTTC
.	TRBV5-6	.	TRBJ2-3	CASSLSVYTQYF	TGTGCCAGCAGCTTGTCTGTGTATACGCAGTATTTT